This T cell receptor (beta chain) was found in a study of cytomegalovirus exposure and HLA in healthy donors. Study-level findings and limits: The dataset shows that most TCR sequences were rare, while some public TCRs occurred in many donors. Within the 100 to 150 validation repertoires, first-cohort TCR clusters tended to co-occur, according to a later analysis. Testing in vitro showed a few CMV-associated chains specific for CMV antigens.

The CDR3 extends over 12 amino acids. V shed 0 bases and J shed 4 bases, with 6 bases lying between them. The germline CDR1 and CDR2 sequences are GTSNPN and SVGIG (reference sequence). Generated by immunoSEQ multiplex PCR, the TCRdb table keeps only in-frame clones and is missing some. The table has more than 85,000 clones, about 94% seen once. In its sample, this clone was seen once. Its antigen is still unknown. Other DNA sequences in this sample translate to the same CDR3. The sequencing input was PBMCs. The genes are TRBV30 and TRBJ1-2; D ambiguous. This receptor was identified in a woman aged 18-30 years in good health and CMV-seronegative. This chain's CDR3 is CAWSVRGYGYTF. The CDR3 nucleotides are TGTGCCTGGAGTGTACGGGGCTATGGCTACACCTTC.